This T cell receptor (beta chain) comes out of a study of T cells after somatic rescue of genetic block. The germline gives CDR1 SGDLS, CDR2 YYNGEE. The CDR3 sequence is 13 residues long. Germline trimming cut 3 bases from V and 8 bases from J; bases unmatched to any gene: 4. Method: immunoSEQ multiplex PCR; TCRdb's copy keeps in-frame clones and lacks some. The data contain approximately 100,000 clones, 85% to 90% of them seen just once; the ten biggest clones take up 1.5% to 2%. This clonotype was sampled from a woman between 18 and 29 years old. The chain uses TRBV9 and TRBJ1-2, with 10 bases fitting TRBD1. The specimen sequenced was peripheral blood mononuclear cells (PBMCs). CDR3 sequence reads: CASSAGTGEGYTF. CDR3 DNA sequence: TGTGCCAGCAGCGCCGGGACAGGGGAGGGCTACACCTTC. Complete variable domain (other parts from reference TRBV9 and TRBJ1-2): DSGVTQTPKHLITATGQRVTLRCSPRSGDLSVYWYQQSLDQGLQFLIQYYNGEERAKGNILERFSAQQFPDLHSELNLSSLELGDSALYFCASSAGTGEGYTFGSGTRLTVV.